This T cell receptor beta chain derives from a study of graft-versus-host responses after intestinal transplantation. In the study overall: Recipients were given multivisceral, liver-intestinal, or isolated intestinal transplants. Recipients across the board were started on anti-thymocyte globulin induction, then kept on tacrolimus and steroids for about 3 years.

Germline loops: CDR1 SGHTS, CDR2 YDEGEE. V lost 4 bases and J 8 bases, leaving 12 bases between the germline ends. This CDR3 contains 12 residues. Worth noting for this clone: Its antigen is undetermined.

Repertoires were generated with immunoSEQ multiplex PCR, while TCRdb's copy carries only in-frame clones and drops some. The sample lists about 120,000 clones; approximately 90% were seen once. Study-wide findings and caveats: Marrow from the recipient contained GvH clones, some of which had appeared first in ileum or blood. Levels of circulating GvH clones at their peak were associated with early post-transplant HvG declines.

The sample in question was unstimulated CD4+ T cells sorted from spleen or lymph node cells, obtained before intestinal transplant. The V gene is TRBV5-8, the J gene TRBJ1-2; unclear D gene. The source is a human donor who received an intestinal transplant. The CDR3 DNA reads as TGTGCCAGCAGCCCTTCTCCCCGGGGCTACACCTTC. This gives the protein CASSPSPRGYTF.